Listed below are T cell receptor beta chains from one sample, sequenced in a study of shared clonotypes between healthy human individuals. Repertoires were generated with immunoSEQ multiplex PCR, while TCRdb's copy carries only in-frame clones and drops some. In the table there are roughly 2 million clones, around 95% of which are singletons. The sequencing sample was made of naive CD4+ T cells sorted from blood. These TCRs come from a young man in good health. The CDR3 runs from the conserved cysteine through the conserved F or W. The D gene is left open where the match is weak. Clone size is stated in some rows and not others, as once, few, many or a class when expanded.

>TRBD2|TRBV5-6|TRBJ2-7|.
TGTGCCAGCAGCTCTCCGGGACTAGCGGCTAGGTCCTACGAGCAGTACTTC
CASSSPGLAARSYEQYF
>.|TRBV27|TRBJ1-6|.
TGTGCCAGCAGACCCCTACAGGGAGTAGGGTCACCCCTCCACTTT
CASRPLQGVGSPLHF
>.|TRBV7-2|TRBJ2-3|.
TGTGCCAGCAGCTTAGGGACAACGGATACGCAGTATTTT
CASSLGTTDTQYF
>.|TRBV28|TRBJ2-3|.
TGTGCCAGCAGCACACAGGGATCTAGCACAGATACGCAGTATTTT
CASSTQGSSTDTQYF
>.|TRBV27|TRBJ1-2|.
TGTGCCAGCAGTTTAGGAGCCGGCTATGGCTACACCTTC
CASSLGAGYGYTF
>TRBD1|TRBV5-4|TRBJ2-3|.
TGTGCCAGCAGCTCTATGACAGGGTATGTTATCACAGATACGCAGTATTTT
CASSSMTGYVITDTQYF
>.|TRBV4-3|TRBJ2-7|once
TGCGCCAGCAGCCAAGTCCCGGGAGAAGTTTACGAGCAGTACTTC
CASSQVPGEVYEQYF
>TRBD1|TRBV9|TRBJ2-5|few
TGTGCCAGCAGCGGCGGACAGGGAAAAGAGACCCAGTACTTC
CASSGGQGKETQYF
>TRBD1|TRBV6-1|TRBJ1-6|.
TGTGCCAGCAGTGTACAGGGGATCAATTCACCCCTCCACTTT
CASSVQGINSPLHF
>.|TRBV30|TRBJ2-7|once
TGTGCCTGCCGCCCGGGCCTAGGGAGGTACTACGAGCAGTACTTC
CACRPGLGRYYEQYF
>TRBD1|TRBV6-6|TRBJ2-7|.
TGTGCCAGCAGTTTAACAGGGGACTACGAGCAGTACTTC
CASSLTGDYEQYF
>.|TRBV30|TRBJ2-5|.
TGTGCCTGGAGCGAGGGCGAGACCCAGTACTTC
CAWSEGETQYF
>.|TRBV9|TRBJ1-6|.
TGTGCCAGCCTGGAATGGAATTCACCCCTCCACTTT
CASLEWNSPLHF
>TRBD1|TRBV15|TRBJ2-6|.
TGTGCCACCAGCAGAGGGACAGGACTCTCTGGGGCCAACGTCCTGACTTTC
CATSRGTGLSGANVLTF
>.|TRBV13|TRBJ1-2|.
TGTGCCAGCAGCGTGACCCTTTATGGCTACACCTTC
CASSVTLYGYTF
>.|TRBV20-1|TRBJ1-1|.
TGCAGTGCTAGTGAGCCAGGGGAAGCTTTCTTT
CSASEPGEAFF
>TRBD1|TRBV18|TRBJ2-7|.
TGTGCCAGCTCACGACAGGGCACGGAAGACAGGAAGTACTTC
CASSRQGTEDRKYF
>TRBD1|TRBV7-9|TRBJ1-3|.
TGTGCCAGCAGCGCCCTGGGACAGAGCTCTGGAAACACCATATATTTT
CASSALGQSSGNTIYF
>TRBD1|TRBV28|TRBJ1-2|.
TGTGCCAGCAGAAGGGACAGGGGGCTTGGTGATGGCTACACCTTC
CASRRDRGLGDGYTF
>.|TRBV10-3|TRBJ2-7|.
TGTGCCAGCGCCCGCTTGACTAGCTCCTACGAGCAGTACTTC
CASARLTSSYEQYF
>.|TRBV14|TRBJ2-7|.
TGTGCCAGCAGCCAGGGGAACCGCTACGAGCAGTACTTC
CASSQGNRYEQYF
>.|TRBV5-4|TRBJ2-5|once
TGTGCCAGCAGCGCGGGACAGCAAGAGACCCAGTACTTC
CASSAGQQETQYF
>.|TRBV6-1|TRBJ2-7|.
TGTGCCAGCAGTGAAGCGGGCGGCTCCTACGAGCAGTACTTC
CASSEAGGSYEQYF
>TRBD2|TRBV6-5|TRBJ2-5|.
TGTGCCAGCAGTAACGGGAGGGCGCGGGAGACCCAGTACTTC
CASSNGRARETQYF